The source of this T cell receptor (beta chain) is a study of T cells after yellow fever vaccination. TCRdb passed the 5' RACE reads through MiXCR, listing each CDR3 protein once. This table has about 350,000 distinct CDR3 sequences, roughly an eighth appearing once. This CDR3 has 15 residues. Trimming shortened V by 2 bases and J by 0 bases, and 7 bases separated the two germline ends. This receptor was obtained from a man between 18 and 35 years old who received the YFV17D yellow fever vaccine. The gene calls are TRBV12-3 or TRBV12-4 and TRBJ1-4, with D possibly being TRBD1 (5 bases). The sample was CD4+ T cells sorted from PBMCs, taken 15 days after the yellow fever booster vaccination. CDR3 coding DNA: TGTGCCAGCAGTTTAAGGACAACAACTAATGAAAAACTGTTTTTT. Protein product: CASSLRTTTNEKLFF.